The clone carrying this T cell receptor beta chain came up once. The table came from immunoSEQ multiplex PCR; TCRdb's copy has only in-frame clones and leaves some out. The sample contains millions of clones, over 85% of which appear only once. These data belong to a study of shared clonotypes between healthy human individuals. CD45RO-negative, CCR7-selected cells formed the naive CD8 fraction, which excluded terminally differentiated effector memory CD45RA+ cells. From germline, CDR1 is PRHDT and CDR2 FYEKMQ (reference sequence). V lost 2 bases and J 6 bases, leaving 14 bases between the germline ends. The CDR3 consists of 15 residues.

V usage is TRBV13 and J usage is TRBJ2-1, with D possibly matching TRBD2 (5 bases). Sequencing used naive CD8+ T cells sorted from blood. The sequence was obtained from a man between 18 and 35 years old in good health. The CDR3 loop reads CASSLRLASGNEQFF. DNA for the CDR3: TGTGCCAGCAGCTTACGGCTAGCTTCAGGCAATGAGCAGTTCTTC. The variable domain in full, completed from reference TRBV13 and TRBJ2-1, reads AAGVIQSPRHLIKEKRETATLKCYPIPRHDTVYWYQQGPGQDPQFLISFYEKMQSDKGSIPDRFSAQQFSDYHSELNMSSLELGDSALYFCASSLRLASGNEQFFGPGTRLTVL.